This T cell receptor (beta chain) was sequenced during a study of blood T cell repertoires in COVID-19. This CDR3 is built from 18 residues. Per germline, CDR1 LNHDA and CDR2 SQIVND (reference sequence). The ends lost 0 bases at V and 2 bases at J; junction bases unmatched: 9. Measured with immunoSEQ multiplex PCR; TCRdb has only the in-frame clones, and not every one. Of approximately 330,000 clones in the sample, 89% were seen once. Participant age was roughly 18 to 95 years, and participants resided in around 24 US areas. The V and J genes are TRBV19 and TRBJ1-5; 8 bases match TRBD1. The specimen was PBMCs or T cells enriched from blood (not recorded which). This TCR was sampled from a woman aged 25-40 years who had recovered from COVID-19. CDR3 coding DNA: TGTGCCAGTAGTATAGATCCCAGGGGGCACTTGGGCAATCAGCCCCAGCATTTT. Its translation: CASSIDPRGHLGNQPQHF.